This TCR beta chain derives from a study of blood T cell repertoires in COVID-19. Study details: Collection of acute and convalescent COVID-19 samples took place in the United States, Italy and Spain.

Original handling: Amplification from reference gene primers served as the basis for estimated nucleated cell counts. Clones were read by immunoSEQ multiplex PCR, and TCRdb kept only the in-frame ones, dropping some. The D gene and trimming were derived from the DNA, and the V and J assignments and clone size from that table. The sample shows some 200,000 clones, nearly 85% of them seen only once. Germline values: CDR1 SGHTS, CDR2 YDEGEE. The V end lost 5 bases, the J end lost 4 bases, and 22 bases lay between the germline ends. CDR3 length: 16 amino acids. Patients from Seattle were sampled longitudinally, starting during active infection.

The clonotype originates from a woman aged 25-40 years with COVID-19, enrolled during active disease. Sequences were obtained from peripheral blood. This chain links TRBV5-8 with TRBJ2-7; possible D gene TRBD1, 7 bases. Written as DNA, the CDR3 is TGTGCCAGCAGGAGACGGCAGGGGGGTAGCAATTACGAGCAGTACTTC. Translated: CASRRRQGGSNYEQYF.